The 30 T cell receptor beta chains in this list originate from one sample, sequenced in a study of blood T cells in healthy people across ages. A second PCR, run for roughly 7 to 11 cycles, used a sample-barcoded 5' primer plus a J-beta primer mix. TCRdb independently ran MiXCR on the 5' RACE reads; one entry per CDR3 protein. The table includes over 600,000 distinct CDR3 sequences, roughly 46% detected once. Sequencing used blood. The receptors come from a man older than 75 in good health.

In the case of this clonotype: A read error may produce the germline difference seen at one junction end. V gene TRBV6-6 combines with J gene TRBJ1-6, with 7 bases matching TRBD1. CDR1 is MNHNY and CDR2 is SVGAGI in the germline V gene (reference sequence). This CDR3 comprises 14 residues. The CDR3 region has the DNA TGTACCAGCAGTTTAGGGGGCGCGGAGTCACCCCTCCACTTT. Translated: CTSSLGGAESPLHF.

This chain joins TRBV27 and TRBJ2-7; D possibly corresponds to TRBD1 (5 bases). The V end was cut by 5 bases, the J end by 0 bases, with 14 bases between. The CDR3 is 15 residues long. Germline V lookup: CDR1 MNHEY, CDR2 SMNVEV (reference sequence). CDR3 sequence reads: CASSVRVPSSYEQYF. The CDR3 DNA reads as TGTGCCAGCAGTGTCAGGGTTCCCAGCTCCTACGAGCAGTACTTC.

CDR3: CASTAGSQGGETQYF. The CDR3 region has the DNA TGTGCCAGCACCGCAGGGTCTCAGGGTGGAGAGACCCAGTACTTC. The rearrangement uses TRBV12-3 or TRBV12-4 and TRBJ2-5, with a tentative D call TRBD1 (5 bases). V was shortened by 7 bases and J by 4 bases, with 19 bases between the two germline ends. The CDR3 loop spans 15 amino acids.

The rearrangement uses TRBV20-1 and TRBJ2-3; 7 positions agree with TRBD2. V was pared by 7 bases and J by 8 bases, with 15 bases of the junction left unmatched. The length of the CDR3 is 14 residues. Germline loops: CDR1 DFQATT, CDR2 SNEGSKA (reference sequence). The CDR3 nucleotides read TGCAGTGTACCGAGCGGGACTCAAGCAGGTACGCAGTATTTT. It specifies CSVPSGTQAGTQYF.

This chain connects TRBV27 to TRBJ1-5; D is perhaps TRBD1 (6 bases). This CDR3 is built from 12 residues. From germline, CDR1 is MNHEY and CDR2 SMNVEV (reference sequence). Trimming pared 5 bases from V and 7 bases from J, leaving 9 bases between. The CDR3 region is CASSARGQPQHF. Written as DNA, the CDR3 is TGTGCCAGCAGTGCCAGGGGCCAGCCCCAGCATTTT.

The chain uses TRBV27 and TRBJ2-7, with 8 bases that match TRBD2. Germline CDR1 and CDR2: MNHEY and SMNVEV (reference sequence). This CDR3 region has 15 residues. J lost 0 bases, V lost 6 bases, and 7 bases had no gene match. CDR3 region: CASSATSAYSYEQYF. In nucleotides, the CDR3 is TGTGCCAGCAGCGCGACTAGCGCCTACTCCTACGAGCAGTACTTC.

V usage is TRBV20-1 and J usage is TRBJ2-4; D possibly matches TRBD1 or TRBD2 (5 bases each). The better agreement between TRBJ2-7 and the DNA end casts doubt on the J call. The germline gives CDR1 DFQATT, CDR2 SNEGSKA (reference sequence). The CDR3 is 14 residues long. The CDR3 sequence is CSARGNSGDHEQYF. In nucleotides, the CDR3 is TGCAGTGCTCGGGGAAACTCCGGGGACCACGAGCAGTACTTC.

V usage is TRBV12-3 or TRBV12-4 and J usage is TRBJ2-1, with 11 nucleotides matching TRBD2. The CDR3 is 17 residues long. J was trimmed by 7 bases and V by 3 bases; bases with no gene match: 11. CDR3 sequence: CASSFPKLAGVENEQFF. The CDR3 nucleotides read TGTGCCAGCAGTTTCCCTAAACTAGCGGGAGTTGAAAATGAGCAGTTCTTC.

Many counts were recorded for this clonotype. DNA for the CDR3: TGTGCCAGCACCCGTAGGGGAATGGAGACCCAGTACTTC. This encodes CASTRRGMETQYF. This chain links TRBV3-1 with TRBJ2-5, with a tentative D call TRBD1 (5 bases). The CDR3 contains 13 residues. V gave up 7 bases and J gave up 5 bases, with 14 bases separating them. Germline V CDR1 and CDR2: LGHDT, YNNKEL (reference sequence).

This chain connects TRBV14 to TRBJ2-7; D call uncertain. The CDR3 covers 15 residues. The V end was cut by 4 bases, the J end by 6 bases, with 19 bases between. Germline V gene data show CDR1 as SGHDN and CDR2 as FVKESK. CDR3 sequence reads: CASSPRELLVSEQYF. CDR3 in DNA: TGTGCCAGCAGCCCTAGGGAACTGTTGGTATCCGAGCAGTACTTC.

In regard to this clonotype: Germline and junction disagree at one end, which may indicate a read error. The J gene is TRBJ1-2, the V gene TRBV5-1; the match to TRBD1 covers 8 bases. CDR1 and CDR2 (germline): SGHRS, YFSETQ. This CDR3 spans 14 amino acids. The CDR3 DNA sequence: TGCGCCAGCAGCCGGGACAGGACTAACTATGGCCACACCTTC. Residues: CASSRDRTNYGHTF. The full variable domain, in which reference TRBV5-1 and TRBJ1-2 provide the parts outside the CDR3, is KAGVTQTPRYLIKTRGQQVTLSCSPISGHRSVSWYQQTPGQGLQFLFEYFSETQRNKGNFPGRFSGRQFSNSRSEMNVSTLELGDSALYLCASSRDRTNYGHTFGSGTRLTVV.

This sequence joins TRBV27 and TRBJ2-4; D is unclear. Trimming removed 2 bases at V and 14 bases at J, with 4 bases between. Germline V gives CDR1 MNHEY, CDR2 SMNVEV (reference sequence). This CDR3 spans 9 amino acids. CDR3 protein: CASSLRKYF. As DNA, the CDR3 is TGTGCCAGCAGTTTACGAAAGTACTTC.

The gene calls are TRBV7-9 and TRBJ1-4; 8 bases align to TRBD1. The ends lost 4 bases at V and 5 bases at J; junction bases unmatched: 3. CDR3 length equals 14 residues. Germline CDR1 reads SEHNR; CDR2 reads FQNEAQ (reference sequence). CDR3 region: CASSSRGRNEKLFF. CDR3 DNA: TGTGCCAGCAGCTCCAGGGGGCGGAATGAAAAACTGTTTTTT.

The chain joins TRBV6-5 to TRBJ2-2, with a weak D call TRBD2 (5 bases). The V and J ends lost 0 bases and 0 bases respectively, with 8 bases between them. This CDR3 is built from 16 residues. Germline lookup yields CDR1 MNHEY and CDR2 SVGAGI. CDR3 amino acids: CASSYSVGANTGELFF. The CDR3 bases are TGTGCCAGCAGTTACTCGGTCGGGGCGAACACCGGGGAGCTGTTTTTT.

This clonotype was observed a few times. J is TRBJ2-1 and V is TRBV29-1, with a weak D call TRBD2 (6 bases). This CDR3 region has 15 residues. CDR1 is SQVTM, CDR2 ANQGSEA, per germline. Trimming took 7 bases from V and 10 from J, leaving 26 bases between them. CDR3 sequence reads: CSARRSSAVPGEQFF. Here the CDR3 DNA reads TGCAGCGCCAGAAGGTCTAGCGCCGTTCCAGGAGAGCAGTTCTTC.

This clonotype turned up a few times. V is TRBV19 and J is TRBJ2-7; TRBD2 matches 8 bases. With V trimmed by 6 bases and J by 1 base, 8 bases remained unmatched. From germline, CDR1 is LNHDA and CDR2 SQIVND (reference sequence). The CDR3 runs to 15 residues. In DNA form, the CDR3 reads TGTGCCAGTAGCACCGAAAGCGGGAGTTCCTACGAGCAGTACTTC. This sequence encodes CASSTESGSSYEQYF.

The chain couples TRBV7-2 to TRBJ2-5; the D is unclear. The J call is in doubt because the DNA end fits TRBJ2-7 better. The germline CDR1 and CDR2 sequences are SGHTA and FQGNSA. This CDR3 region has 12 residues. Written as DNA, the CDR3 is TGTGCCAGCAGCGGCTGGAGTTCCGAGCAGTACTTC. Amino acid sequence: CASSGWSSEQYF.

This clonotype was detected only a few times. V and J are TRBV6-2 or TRBV6-3 and TRBJ2-7; 7 bases agree with TRBD1. CDR3 length: 14 amino acids. Per the germline V gene, CDR1 is MNHEY and CDR2 is SVGEGT. V lost 7 bases and J lost 3; bases outside the gene matches: 9. The CDR3 DNA reads as TGTGCCAGCAAGATCGGGACAGAGGGCTACGAGCAGTACTTC. Protein sequence: CASKIGTEGYEQYF.

The rearrangement links TRBV5-1 to TRBJ2-1; D is perhaps TRBD1 or TRBD2 (5 bases each). The germline V gene encodes CDR1 SGHRS and CDR2 YFSETQ. The CDR3 consists of 15 residues. V shed 1 base and J shed 7 bases, with 15 bases lying between them. The CDR3 sequence: CASSLLRGARNEQFF. The CDR3 bases are TGCGCCAGCAGCTTGTTACGGGGCGCTAGGAATGAGCAGTTCTTC.

The chain recombines TRBV7-2 with TRBJ2-7; 7 bases line up with TRBD1. J was trimmed by 3 bases and V by 1 base; bases with no gene match: 9. The germline CDR1 and CDR2 sequences are SGHTA and FQGNSA. The CDR3 runs 16 residues. CDR3 in DNA: TGTGCCAGCAGCTTAGTGGGTGGGGACAGAAACTACGAGCAGTACTTC. This codes for CASSLVGGDRNYEQYF.

The chain combines TRBV4-1 with TRBJ1-2, with a weak D call TRBD1 (5 bases). CDR1 and CDR2 from the germline V gene are MGHRA and YSYEKL. The CDR3 runs to 15 residues. V was clipped by 1 base and J by 1 base, with 10 bases between them. DNA of the CDR3: TGCGCCAGCAGCCAAGCTCCGGGGGTTAACTATGGCTACACCTTC. Residues: CASSQAPGVNYGYTF.

V is TRBV7-2 and J is TRBJ2-3, with D hard to call. This CDR3 region has 12 residues. V was shortened by 7 bases and J by 7 bases, with 12 bases between the two germline ends. The germline V gene has CDR1 SGHTA and CDR2 FQGNSA. This CDR3 is CASTGDENTQYF. The CDR3, as DNA: TGTGCCAGCACTGGAGACGAGAATACGCAGTATTTT.

The chain combines TRBV20-1 with TRBJ2-1; D is undetermined. This CDR3 has 13 residues. The germline CDR1 and CDR2 sequences are DFQATT and SNEGSKA (reference sequence). Trimming stripped 5 bases from V and 0 bases from J, with 8 bases between. CDR3 amino acids: CSAGRNSYNEQFF. The CDR3 DNA reads TGCAGTGCTGGTCGGAACTCCTACAATGAGCAGTTCTTC.

CDR3 in amino acids: CASSQEAGDPPDTQYF. The DNA of the CDR3 is TGTGCCAGCAGCCAGGAAGCGGGAGATCCCCCAGATACGCAGTATTTT. This chain joins TRBV3-1 and TRBJ2-3; 8 nucleotides match TRBD2. The CDR3 has 16 residues. Losses at the gene ends were 3 bases for V and 4 bases for J; bases not matched to a gene: 9. Germline V gene data show CDR1 as LGHDT and CDR2 as YNNKEL (reference sequence).

The J gene is TRBJ2-3, the V gene TRBV29-1; 13 bases are shared with TRBD2. Trimming cost V 1 base and J 3 bases; bases outside gene matches: 7. CDR3 length: 17 residues. Germline values: CDR1 SQVTM, CDR2 ANQGSEA. CDR3 residues: CSVEGSRLAGGTDTQYF. In DNA form, the CDR3 reads TGCAGCGTTGAAGGGAGCCGACTAGCGGGAGGAACAGATACGCAGTATTTT.

The CDR3 reads CASSLWREVSDTQYF. The CDR3 region has the DNA TGTGCCAGCAGTTTATGGCGGGAGGTATCAGATACGCAGTATTTT. The rearrangement uses TRBV27 and TRBJ2-3; 8 nucleotides align to TRBD2. This CDR3 contains 15 residues. After removal of 1 base from V and 4 bases from J, the junction contained 4 bases not matched to a gene. Per germline, CDR1 MNHEY and CDR2 SMNVEV (reference sequence).

This clonotype occurred once. This chain links TRBV4-2 with TRBJ2-7; D may match TRBD1 or TRBD2 (5 bases each). V was pared by 4 bases and J by 3 bases, with 25 bases between. The germline CDR1 and CDR2 sequences are LGHNA and YNFKEQ. The CDR3 length is 18 residues. The chain's CDR3 is CASSPARQGSGYDYEQYF. CDR3 coding DNA: TGTGCCAGCAGCCCAGCTAGGCAGGGCAGCGGCTACGACTACGAGCAGTACTTC.

This clonotype was detected only a few times. The chain has TRBV5-1 and TRBJ1-4, with TRBD1 matching over 8 bases. Germline V lookup: CDR1 SGHRS, CDR2 YFSETQ. After removal of 4 bases from V and 6 bases from J, the junction contained 11 bases not matched to a gene. The CDR3 has 16 amino acids. This CDR3 reads CASSRAGQGSDEKLFF. The CDR3 DNA is TGCGCCAGCAGCCGCGCCGGACAGGGTTCGGATGAAAAACTGTTTTTT.

This clonotype was detected only a few times. The chain employs TRBV7-3 and TRBJ2-5; 9 bases align to TRBD1. The CDR3 is made up of 15 amino acids. Germline V CDR1 and CDR2: SGHTA, FQGTGA. Losses at the gene ends were 5 bases for V and 2 bases for J; bases not matched to a gene: 6. The CDR3 spells CASSINRGPQETQYF. The DNA of the CDR3 is TGTGCCAGCAGCATCAACAGGGGGCCTCAAGAGACCCAGTACTTC.

This clonotype was detected a few times. The chain carries TRBV5-1 and TRBJ2-1; either TRBD1 or TRBD2 may supply D (6 bases each). Germline values: CDR1 SGHRS, CDR2 YFSETQ. This CDR3 region has 18 residues. The germline V and J ends were trimmed by 0 bases and 4 bases, with 20 bases remaining between them. CDR3 sequence (DNA): TGCGCCAGCAGCTTGGGACCATTGGGGGCGGGAAGTTACAATGAGCAGTTCTTC. Amino acid sequence: CASSLGPLGAGSYNEQFF.